The 21 T cell receptor beta chains listed next were all sequenced from one sample in a study of blood T cell repertoires in COVID-19. The table came from immunoSEQ multiplex PCR; TCRdb's copy has only in-frame clones and leaves some out. The sample has about 95,000 clones; around 90% are singletons. Input material: peripheral blood. These receptors came from a man in his fifties or sixties with COVID-19, enrolled during active disease.

V and J are TRBV7-3 and TRBJ1-1; D is uncertain. V was cut by 4 bases and J by 2 bases, with 8 bases left in between. Germline CDR1 and CDR2: SGHTA and FQGTGA. CDR3 length: 13 amino acids. The CDR3 nucleotides are TGTGCCAGCAGCTCATTGCGCAACACTGAAGCTTTCTTT. Translating gives CASSSLRNTEAFF.

The chain is built from TRBV5-1 and TRBJ2-7; 9 nucleotides align to TRBD2. The V gene end was trimmed by 4 bases and the J gene end by 4 bases; junction bases not matched to a gene: 9. Looked up from germline, CDR1 is SGHRS and CDR2 is YFSETQ. This CDR3 has 15 residues. Here the CDR3 reads CASSPRLAEPYEQYF. CDR3 in DNA: TGCGCCAGCAGCCCAAGACTAGCGGAACCATACGAGCAGTACTTC.

This clone was detected once. The chain combines TRBV4-3 with TRBJ1-5; no definite D call. The CDR3 totals 14 residues. Per germline, CDR1 LGHNA and CDR2 YSLEER. Trimming cost V 2 bases and J 7 bases, with 12 bases left between them. CDR3 amino acids: CASSQWGDGQPQHF. For the CDR3, the DNA is TGCGCCAGCAGCCAATGGGGAGACGGGCAGCCCCAGCATTTT.

The V and J genes are TRBV4-2 and TRBJ2-7; weak D call: TRBD2 (6 bases). The CDR3 spans 15 residues. The V and J ends lost 4 bases and 0 bases respectively, with 13 bases between them. In germline, CDR1 is LGHNA, CDR2 YNFKEQ. The CDR3 nucleotides read TGTGCCAGCAGCCTTGGGGCGCGGGACTCCTACGAGCAGTACTTC. The encoded protein is CASSLGARDSYEQYF.

DNA for the CDR3: TGTGCCAGCAGCCCCAGGGGGTATGGCTACACCTTC. Protein: CASSPRGYGYTF. V is TRBV6-5 and J is TRBJ1-2; 7 bases fit TRBD1. Germline CDR1 is MNHEY and CDR2 is SVGAGI. V shed 6 bases, J shed 5 bases, and the junction held 3 bases outside the gene matches. The CDR3 sequence is 12 residues long.

This clone was recorded a few times. The V and J genes are TRBV11-2 and TRBJ2-1; 7 nucleotides agree with TRBD1. This CDR3 spans 14 amino acids. J gave up 9 bases and V 5 bases, and 10 bases lay outside the gene matches. CDR1 and CDR2 (germline): SGHAT, FQNNGV. The CDR3, as DNA: TGTGCCAGCAGCGCATGGGACAGCGAAGGTGAGCAGTTCTTC. Encoded protein: CASSAWDSEGEQFF.

The chain uses TRBV3-1 (or the pseudogene TRBV3-2) and TRBJ2-7; tentatively, D is TRBD2 (7 bases). CDR3 length equals 14 residues. Between the trimmed V and J ends, which lost 1 base and 7 bases, there was a span of 14 bases. Germline lookup yields CDR1 LGHDT and CDR2 YNNKEL (reference sequence). CDR3 amino acids: CASSQGGGVGEQYF. The CDR3, as DNA: TGTGCCAGCAGCCAAGGAGGGGGGGTAGGGGAGCAGTACTTC.

The chain recombines TRBV5-1 with TRBJ2-7, with D perhaps matching TRBD2 (5 bases). Germline V gives CDR1 SGHRS, CDR2 YFSETQ. This CDR3 is 14 amino acids long. The germline V and J ends were trimmed by 1 base and 2 bases, with 10 bases remaining between them. The CDR3 region is CASSLISATYEQYF. DNA for the CDR3: TGCGCCAGCAGCTTGATTAGCGCAACCTACGAGCAGTACTTC.

The chain has TRBV11-3 and TRBJ2-7; D might be TRBD2 (6 bases). Trimming left V 5 bases short and J 4 bases short, with 9 bases between. Germline loops: CDR1 SGHNT, CDR2 YENEEA. The CDR3 contains 12 residues. CDR3 in DNA: TGTGCCAGCAGCCCGGAGGGATACGAGCAGTACTTC. Protein sequence: CASSPEGYEQYF.

This sequence joins TRBV11-3 and TRBJ2-1, with a possible D match to TRBD2 (6 bases). This CDR3 region has 12 residues. With 1 base removed from V and 13 bases from J, the gap between germline ends came to 11 bases. The V gene's germline CDR1 is SGHNT and CDR2 YENEEA. This CDR3 is CASSLGPGDQFF. For the CDR3, the DNA is TGTGCCAGCAGCTTAGGACCGGGAGATCAGTTCTTC.

The chain is built from TRBV19 and TRBJ2-3; D may be TRBD1 (5 bases). CDR1 is LNHDA and CDR2 is SQIVND in the germline V gene (reference sequence). V was clipped by 0 bases and J by 1 base, with 11 bases between them. The CDR3 runs to 16 residues. The CDR3 DNA follows: TGTGCCAGTAGTATAGATGGGGCGGTTCGCACAGATACGCAGTATTTT. This sequence encodes CASSIDGAVRTDTQYF.

V and J are TRBV23-1 and TRBJ1-3, with a weak D call TRBD1 (5 bases). TRBV23-1 is treated as an ORF (open reading frame) with a function not yet certain. V was cut by 9 bases and J by 4 bases, with 19 bases left in between. The CDR3 sequence is 15 residues long. The DNA of the CDR3 is TGCGCCAGTCTGGGGGGGGAGGGTTTCGGAAACACCATATATTTT. Its translation: CASLGGEGFGNTIYF.

This sequence joins TRBV11-3 and TRBJ2-7; 10 bases fit TRBD2. The V and J ends lost 5 bases and 1 base, in that order; junction bases with no gene match: 5. CDR1 is SGHNT and CDR2 is YENEEA in the germline V gene. CDR3 length: 15 amino acids. CDR3 DNA sequence: TGTGCCAGCAGCCCCCGGACTAGCGGATCCTACGAGCAGTACTTC. Its translation: CASSPRTSGSYEQYF.

This chain links TRBV25-1 with TRBJ1-3; 7 positions match TRBD1. Germline trimming cut 4 bases from V and 0 bases from J; bases unmatched to any gene: 0. The CDR3 consists of 14 residues. Per the germline V gene, CDR1 is MGHDK and CDR2 is SYGVNS. This chain's CDR3 is CASSAGGSGNTIYF. CDR3 DNA: TGTGCCAGCAGTGCAGGGGGCTCTGGAAACACCATATATTTT.

This clone was recorded only once. This chain links TRBV27 with TRBJ1-6, with TRBD1 as a possible D gene (5 bases). CDR1 and CDR2 (germline): MNHEY, SMNVEV (reference sequence). V was shortened by 7 bases and J by 6 bases, with 13 bases between the two germline ends. The CDR3 loop spans 14 amino acids. In nucleotides, the CDR3 is TGTGCCAGCACCGCAGGGAGGGGTAATTCACCCCTCCACTTT. Protein: CASTAGRGNSPLHF.

The gene calls are TRBV30 and TRBJ1-4; D perhaps matches TRBD1 (6 bases). V was pared by 0 bases and J by 4 bases, with 12 bases between. CDR3 length equals 15 residues. CDR1 and CDR2 (germline): GTSNPN, SVGIG (reference sequence). CDR3: CAWSVGQGINEKLFF. The CDR3 DNA follows: TGTGCCTGGAGTGTAGGGCAGGGGATTAATGAAAAACTGTTTTTT.

For the CDR3, the DNA is TGTGCCAGCGCCAACTTGAACACTGAAGCTTTCTTT. It specifies CASANLNTEAFF. The gene calls are TRBV12-3 or TRBV12-4 and TRBJ1-1, with D hard to call. The CDR3 length is 12 residues. Trimming stripped 8 bases from V and 0 bases from J, with 7 bases between.

The DNA of the CDR3 is TGTGCCAGCAGCTTAATTGCGGGAGGGCCGGGGGAGACCCAGTACTTC. As protein: CASSLIAGGPGETQYF. The rearrangement joins TRBV7-3 to TRBJ2-5; 9 bases are a match to TRBD2. CDR3 length equals 16 residues. The V and J ends lost 1 base and 5 bases, in that order; junction bases with no gene match: 8. Germline lookup yields CDR1 SGHTA and CDR2 FQGTGA.

For the CDR3, the DNA is TGTGCCAGCAGCAACAGGGGGCCGGCAGATACGCAGTATTTT. Encoded protein: CASSNRGPADTQYF. The rearrangement uses TRBV5-8 and TRBJ2-3; 9 nucleotides align to TRBD1. The germline V gene encodes CDR1 SGHTS and CDR2 YDEGEE. The CDR3 spans 14 residues. V was clipped by 4 bases and J by 4 bases; unmatched bases: 4.

V is TRBV6-1 and J is TRBJ1-5; no clear D. Trimming left V 3 bases short and J 7 bases short, with 7 bases between. This CDR3 spans 12 amino acids. Germline V gives CDR1 MNHNS, CDR2 SASEGT. The CDR3 is CASSDGRQPQHF. The CDR3 DNA reads TGTGCCAGCAGTGACGGGAGGCAGCCCCAGCATTTT.

This clone was counted once. This chain joins TRBV27 and TRBJ1-5; D is ambiguous. V shed 6 bases and J shed 2 bases, with 14 bases lying between them. Germline V gives CDR1 MNHEY, CDR2 SMNVEV (reference sequence). CDR3 length equals 15 residues. CDR3 DNA: TGTGCCAGCAGCCGTGGACTGGAGCGCAATCAGCCCCAGCATTTT. Translated: CASSRGLERNQPQHF.